The 31 T cell receptor beta chains below all came from one sample that was sequenced in a study of blood T cell repertoires in COVID-19. Sequencing was performed with immunoSEQ multiplex PCR; in TCRdb, only in-frame clones are kept and a portion is missing. This table has some 400,000 clones, about 87% appearing once. Source material: PBMCs or T cells enriched from blood (not recorded which). The origin of the receptors is a man aged 25 to 45 who had recovered from COVID-19.

The CDR3 protein is CASSIRQGGQPQHF. For the CDR3, the DNA is TGTGCCAGTAGTATCCGACAGGGGGGTCAGCCCCAGCATTTT. The J gene is TRBJ1-5, the V gene TRBV19; the match to TRBD1 covers 9 bases. Germline trimming cut 3 bases from V and 6 bases from J; bases unmatched to any gene: 3. The germline V gene has CDR1 LNHDA and CDR2 SQIVND (reference sequence). This CDR3 is built from 14 residues.

The chain has TRBV7-8 and TRBJ1-3; TRBD1 matches 9 bases. The CDR3 covers 19 residues. V trimming: 5 bases; J trimming: 0 bases; junction bases outside the gene matches: 14. Per germline, CDR1 SGHVS and CDR2 FQNEAQ. CDR3 protein: CASSQDPRRQGDSGNTIYF. For the CDR3, the DNA is TGTGCCAGCAGCCAAGACCCGAGAAGACAGGGGGACTCTGGAAACACCATATATTTT.

The V and J genes are TRBV12-5 and TRBJ1-3; D might be TRBD1 (5 bases). The V end was cut by 6 bases, the J end by 4 bases, with 10 bases between. This CDR3 comprises 13 residues. Germline CDR1 reads LGHNT; CDR2 reads FRNRAP. CDR3 DNA sequence: TGTGCTAGTGGAAGGACACGAGGAAACACCATATATTTT. Amino acid sequence: CASGRTRGNTIYF.

The rearrangement joins TRBV6-5 to TRBJ1-4; maybe TRBD1 (5 bases). V was clipped by 6 bases and J by 7 bases, with 15 bases between them. This CDR3 comprises 14 residues. Germline CDR1 reads MNHEY; CDR2 reads SVGAGI. The CDR3 here is CASRAWGDGEKLFF. The CDR3 region has the DNA TGTGCCAGCAGAGCTTGGGGGGACGGTGAAAAACTGTTTTTT.

V is TRBV7-6 and J is TRBJ1-5; D unclear. V lost 1 base to trimming and J lost 1 base, with 8 bases between them. The CDR3 length is 15 residues. The germline CDR1 and CDR2 sequences are SGHVS and FNYEAQ. This CDR3 reads CASSLGPQSNQPQHF. Here the CDR3 DNA reads TGTGCCAGCAGCTTAGGGCCTCAGAGCAATCAGCCCCAGCATTTT.

J is TRBJ1-4 and V is TRBV2; 8 bases line up with TRBD1. Trimming took 7 bases from V and 8 from J; bases not matched to a gene: 9. The CDR3 runs 14 residues. Per germline, CDR1 SNHLY and CDR2 FYNNEI. CDR3 amino acids: CASNTDRGDEKLFF. The DNA for the CDR3 is TGTGCCAGCAATACCGACAGGGGTGACGAAAAACTGTTTTTT.

This clone has just one count. This sequence joins TRBV7-9 and TRBJ2-7; a possible D gene is TRBD2 (6 bases). CDR1 is SEHNR, CDR2 FQNEAQ, per germline (reference sequence). This CDR3 has 13 amino acids. V dropped 4 bases and J dropped 3 bases, with 10 bases sitting between them. CDR3 nucleotide sequence: TGTGCCAGCAGCTCGGGACTGTACTACGAGCAGTACTTC. The encoded protein is CASSSGLYYEQYF.

This clone came up once. The chain combines TRBV19 with TRBJ1-2; D might be TRBD1 (5 bases). The germline V and J ends were trimmed by 5 bases and 6 bases, with 22 bases remaining between them. Germline V CDR1 and CDR2: LNHDA, SQIVND (reference sequence). This CDR3 has 16 amino acids. The chain's CDR3 is CASSAPQGLPADGYTF. The CDR3 DNA is TGTGCCAGTAGTGCTCCCCAGGGTCTACCCGCGGATGGCTACACCTTC.

Concerning this clone: The sample has other DNA sequences that encode this CDR3 too. The DNA for the CDR3 is TGTGCCAGCAGCCTGGGACAGGGAAATTCACCCCTCCACTTT. Its protein is CASSLGQGNSPLHF. The rearrangement uses TRBV9 and TRBJ1-6; 9 nucleotides line up with TRBD1. The germline gives CDR1 SGDLS, CDR2 YYNGEE. There are 14 residues in the CDR3. The V and J ends lost 4 bases and 7 bases, in that order; junction bases with no gene match: 3.

The chain is built from TRBV30 and TRBJ1-6; a possible D gene is TRBD1 (5 bases). The CDR3 is 18 amino acids. From germline, CDR1 is GTSNPN and CDR2 SVGIG (reference sequence). The V end was cut by 0 bases, the J end by 9 bases, with 24 bases between. The CDR3 loop reads CAWSVRSAGPESLSPLHF. CDR3 bases: TGTGCCTGGAGTGTAAGGTCCGCGGGGCCAGAAAGCCTTTCACCCCTCCACTTT.

The chain employs TRBV6-6 and TRBJ1-4, with 9 bases aligning to TRBD1. V was clipped by 5 bases and J by 0 bases; unmatched bases: 7. Germline CDR1 and CDR2: MNHNY and SVGAGI (reference sequence). This CDR3 is built from 17 residues. For the CDR3, the DNA is TGTGCCAGCAGTCCCGGGACAGGGACGGCAACTAATGAAAAACTGTTTTTT. Encoded protein: CASSPGTGTATNEKLFF.

The V call is TRBV5-4, the J call TRBJ1-2; D is perhaps TRBD1 (6 bases). Germline assignment: CDR1 SGHNT and CDR2 YYREEE (reference sequence). This CDR3 spans 14 amino acids. V was shortened by 4 bases and J by 2 bases, with 12 bases between the two germline ends. For the CDR3, the DNA is TGTGCCAGCAGCCTGACAGGAACCAACTATGGCTACACCTTC. Translation: CASSLTGTNYGYTF.

The V gene is TRBV15, the J gene TRBJ2-3; 7 nucleotides line up with TRBD2. CDR3 length: 14 amino acids. Trimming at V came to 3 bases and at J to 1 base, leaving 1 base not matched to a gene. Germline V CDR1 and CDR2: LNHNV, YYDKDF (reference sequence). The CDR3 DNA is TGTGCCACCAGCAGCCGGGGGGGCACAGATACGCAGTATTTT. It is translated as CATSSRGGTDTQYF.

The chain combines TRBV19 with TRBJ1-3; D not resolved. Germline CDR1 LNHDA, CDR2 SQIVND (reference sequence). The CDR3 totals 15 residues. Between the trimmed V and J ends, which lost 4 bases and 3 bases, there was a span of 13 bases. CDR3 bases: TGTGCCAGTAGTAAGTCCGCTGTCTATGGAAACACCATATATTTT. This codes for CASSKSAVYGNTIYF.

In its sample, this clone was seen a few times. The chain employs TRBV12-3 or TRBV12-4 and TRBJ2-7, with D perhaps TRBD1 (5 bases). The CDR3 runs to 12 residues. V lost 6 bases to trimming and J lost 3 bases, with 9 bases between them. The CDR3 nucleotides read TGTGCCAGCAGCAGACAGAGCTACGAGCAGTACTTC. It specifies CASSRQSYEQYF.

This rearrangement joins TRBV25-1 to TRBJ1-5; a possible D gene is TRBD1 (5 bases). With 3 bases removed from V and 4 bases from J, the gap between germline ends came to 10 bases. This CDR3 is 14 amino acids long. Per the germline V gene, CDR1 is MGHDK and CDR2 is SYGVNS. In DNA form, the CDR3 reads TGTGCCAGCAGTGATGGGGCAGGGAATCAGCCCCAGCATTTT. This translates into CASSDGAGNQPQHF.

V is TRBV4-1 and J is TRBJ2-7, with D maybe TRBD2 (5 bases). The CDR3 covers 14 residues. V dropped 1 base and J dropped 0 bases, with 7 bases sitting between them. Germline V gives CDR1 MGHRA, CDR2 YSYEKL. The CDR3 DNA reads as TGCGCCAGCAGCCAAGTGGGGAGCTCCTACGAGCAGTACTTC. Residues: CASSQVGSSYEQYF.

This clone is a singleton in its sample. A junction boundary mismatches the germline segment, possibly from a read error. The rearrangement joins TRBV6-5 to TRBJ2-7, with TRBD2 matching over 14 bases. The length of the CDR3 is 15 residues. Germline values: CDR1 MNHEY, CDR2 SVGAGI. Here the CDR3 reads CASRSRTSGGPLKHF. DNA for the CDR3: TGTGCCAGCAGGTCGAGGACTAGCGGGGGGCCCTTGAAGCACTTC.

This clone was detected once. The CDR3 protein is CASSVGDMGNSPLHF. Here the CDR3 DNA reads TGTGCCAGCAGCGTCGGGGATATGGGCAATTCACCCCTCCACTTT. The chain recombines TRBV9 with TRBJ1-6; D call uncertain. The CDR3 runs 15 residues. V gave up 2 bases and J gave up 7 bases, with 13 bases separating them. In germline, CDR1 is SGDLS, CDR2 YYNGEE. Combining the CDR3 with reference TRBV9 and TRBJ1-6 gives the whole variable domain DSGVTQTPKHLITATGQRVTLRCSPRSGDLSVYWYQQSLDQGLQFLIQYYNGEERAKGNILERFSAQQFPDLHSELNLSSLELGDSALYFCASSVGDMGNSPLHFGNGTRLTVT.

As DNA, the CDR3 is TGTGCCAGTAGACGGGGGGACACTCGAGTGTCAGCTTTCTTT. Amino acids: CASRRGDTRVSAFF. The chain carries TRBV19 and TRBJ1-1, with TRBD1 as a possible D gene (6 bases). Between the trimmed V and J ends, which lost 6 bases and 10 bases, there was a span of 21 bases. Germline V gene sequence: CDR1 LNHDA, CDR2 SQIVND (reference sequence). This CDR3 has 14 residues. The variable domain in full, with the rest retrieved from reference TRBV19 and TRBJ1-1, is DGGITQSPKYLFRKEGQNVTLSCEQNLNHDAMYWYRQDPGQGLRLIYYSQIVNDFQKGDIAEGYSVSREKKESFPLTVTSAQKNPTAFYLCASRRGDTRVSAFFGQGTRLTVV.

The genes are TRBV7-9 and TRBJ1-2, with TRBD1 identical over 8 bases. The CDR3 is made up of 15 amino acids. V gave up 3 bases and J gave up 7 bases; unmatched junction bases: 10. Germline lookup yields CDR1 SEHNR and CDR2 FQNEAQ (reference sequence). CDR3 in amino acids: CASSLKHRGKGGYTF. CDR3 coding DNA: TGTGCCAGCAGCTTGAAGCACAGGGGGAAGGGTGGCTACACCTTC.

J is TRBJ1-1 and V is TRBV5-5; the D gene is possibly TRBD1 (5 bases). Germline loops: CDR1 SGHKS, CDR2 YYEKEE (reference sequence). The germline V and J ends were trimmed by 2 bases and 1 base, with 6 bases remaining between them. This CDR3 comprises 13 residues. In DNA, the CDR3 is TGTGCCAGCAGCTTCACAGGGAACACTGAAGCTTTCTTT. This codes for CASSFTGNTEAFF.

The table lists this clone with a count of one. The chain combines TRBV6-1 with TRBJ1-2; TRBD1 might be the D (6 bases). The CDR3 consists of 12 residues. CDR1 and CDR2 from the germline V gene are MNHNS and SASEGT. V was clipped by 8 bases and J by 8 bases, with 15 bases between them. The CDR3 region is CASDPGASGYTF. For the CDR3, the DNA is TGTGCCAGCGATCCAGGGGCAAGCGGCTACACCTTC.

The chain couples TRBV18 to TRBJ2-2, with TRBD1 matching over 7 bases. V lost 2 bases and J lost 14; bases outside the gene matches: 5. The CDR3 contains 12 residues. Germline CDR1 KGHSH, CDR2 LQKENI. The CDR3 sequence is CASSPRQGELFF. CDR3 sequence (DNA): TGTGCCAGCTCACCAAGACAGGGAGAACTGTTTTTT.

The V and J genes are TRBV10-3 and TRBJ1-1; D gene unclear. Germline assignment: CDR1 ENHRY and CDR2 SYGVKD. This CDR3 has 13 amino acids. Trimming shortened V by 11 bases and J by 0 bases, and 13 bases separated the two germline ends. The CDR3 spells CAVRRDMNTEAFF. DNA of the CDR3: TGTGCCGTCCGGCGGGATATGAACACTGAAGCTTTCTTT.

The gene calls are TRBV7-9 and TRBJ1-1; 8 bases are shared with TRBD1. V was clipped by 2 bases and J by 4 bases; unmatched bases: 3. Germline values: CDR1 SEHNR, CDR2 FQNEAQ (reference sequence). The CDR3 is made up of 14 amino acids. The CDR3, as DNA: TGTGCCAGCAGCTTACAGGGGGCGCCCACTGAAGCTTTCTTT. This sequence encodes CASSLQGAPTEAFF.

The chain carries TRBV19 and TRBJ1-1; 7 positions agree with TRBD1. Germline-derived CDR1 and CDR2 are LNHDA and SQIVND (reference sequence). The CDR3 runs 12 residues. Trimming at V came to 5 bases and at J to 8 bases, leaving 5 bases not matched to a gene. CDR3 nucleotides: TGTGCCAGTAGTCCCCGGACAGGAGAAGCTTTCTTT. Protein product: CASSPRTGEAFF.

V gene TRBV5-4 combines with J gene TRBJ2-3, with a weak D call TRBD2 (6 bases). The CDR3 covers 15 residues. Germline lookup yields CDR1 SGHNT and CDR2 YYREEE (reference sequence). The V end was cut by 1 base, the J end by 0 bases, with 9 bases between. DNA for the CDR3: TGTGCCAGCAGCTTGAGACTAGGAAGCACAGATACGCAGTATTTT. This sequence encodes CASSLRLGSTDTQYF. The full variable domain, in which reference TRBV5-4 and TRBJ2-3 provide the parts outside the CDR3, is ETGVTQSPTHLIKTRGQQVTLRCSSQSGHNTVSWYQQALGQGPQFIFQYYREEENGRGNFPPRFSGLQFPNYSSELNVNALELDDSALYLCASSLRLGSTDTQYFGPGTRLTVL.

The J gene is TRBJ2-7, the V gene TRBV19, with D possibly being TRBD1 (5 bases). This CDR3 contains 15 residues. CDR1 and CDR2 (germline): LNHDA, SQIVND (reference sequence). V was pared by 3 bases and J by 7 bases, with 19 bases between. CDR3: CASSITSRAFQEQYF. CDR3 nucleotide sequence: TGTGCCAGTAGTATCACGTCCAGGGCCTTTCAGGAGCAGTACTTC. Variable domain in full (rest from reference TRBV19 and TRBJ2-7): DGGITQSPKYLFRKEGQNVTLSCEQNLNHDAMYWYRQDPGQGLRLIYYSQIVNDFQKGDIAEGYSVSREKKESFPLTVTSAQKNPTAFYLCASSITSRAFQEQYFGPGTRLTVT.

V usage is TRBV6-2 or TRBV6-3 and J usage is TRBJ1-1; unclear D gene. The V end was cut by 0 bases, the J end by 6 bases, with 14 bases between. CDR3 length equals 15 residues. The germline CDR1 and CDR2 sequences are MNHEY and SVGEGT. The CDR3 sequence: CASSYSAGWRPEAFF. The CDR3 DNA reads TGTGCCAGCAGTTACTCGGCGGGGTGGCGACCTGAAGCTTTCTTT.

The chain links TRBV5-1 to TRBJ1-1; 7 bases align to TRBD1. Losses at the gene ends were 0 bases for V and 4 bases for J; bases not matched to a gene: 3. Germline V gene lookup returns CDR1 SGHRS and CDR2 YFSETQ. The CDR3 spans 14 residues. CDR3 bases: TGCGCCAGCAGCTTGGGACAGGGCATCACTGAAGCTTTCTTT. Protein: CASSLGQGITEAFF.